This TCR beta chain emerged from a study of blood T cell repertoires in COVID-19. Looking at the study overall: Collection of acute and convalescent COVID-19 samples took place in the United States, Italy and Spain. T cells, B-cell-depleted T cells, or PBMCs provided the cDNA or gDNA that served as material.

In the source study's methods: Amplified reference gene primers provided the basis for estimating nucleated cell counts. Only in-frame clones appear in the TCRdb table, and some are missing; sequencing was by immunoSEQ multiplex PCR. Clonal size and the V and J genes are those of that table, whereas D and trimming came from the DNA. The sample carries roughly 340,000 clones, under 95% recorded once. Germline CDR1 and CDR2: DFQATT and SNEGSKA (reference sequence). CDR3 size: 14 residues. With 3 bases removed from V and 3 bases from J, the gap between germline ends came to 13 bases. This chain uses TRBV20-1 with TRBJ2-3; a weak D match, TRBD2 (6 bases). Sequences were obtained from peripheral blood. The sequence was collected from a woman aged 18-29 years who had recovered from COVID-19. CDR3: CSASLGAGTDTQYF. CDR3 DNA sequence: TGCAGTGCTAGTTTAGGGGCGGGAACAGATACGCAGTATTTT.